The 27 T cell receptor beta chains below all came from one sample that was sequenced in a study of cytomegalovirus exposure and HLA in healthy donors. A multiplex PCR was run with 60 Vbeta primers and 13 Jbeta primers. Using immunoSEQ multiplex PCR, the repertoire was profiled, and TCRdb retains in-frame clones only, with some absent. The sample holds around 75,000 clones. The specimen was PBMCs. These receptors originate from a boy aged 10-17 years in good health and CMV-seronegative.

The CDR3 DNA reads as TGTGCCAGCAGACAGGGGGGCTTAATGGAAGCTTTCTTT. It yields the protein CASRQGGLMEAFF. The V and J genes are TRBV2 and TRBJ1-1; 8 nucleotides line up with TRBD1. The ends lost 6 bases at V and 8 bases at J; junction bases unmatched: 8. CDR1 is SNHLY and CDR2 is FYNNEI in the germline V gene. The length of the CDR3 is 13 residues.

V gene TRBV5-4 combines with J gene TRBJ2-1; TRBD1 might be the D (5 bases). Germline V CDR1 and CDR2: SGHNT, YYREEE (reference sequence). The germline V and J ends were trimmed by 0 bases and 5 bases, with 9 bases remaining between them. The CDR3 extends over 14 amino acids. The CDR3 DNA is TGTGCCAGCAGCTTGGGACAGCATGACAATGAGCAGTTCTTC. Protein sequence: CASSLGQHDNEQFF.

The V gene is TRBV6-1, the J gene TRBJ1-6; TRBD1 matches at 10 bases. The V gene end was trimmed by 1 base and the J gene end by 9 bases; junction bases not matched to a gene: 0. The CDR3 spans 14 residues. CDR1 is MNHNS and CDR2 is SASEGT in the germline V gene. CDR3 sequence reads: CASSEGTGGSPLHF. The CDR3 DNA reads TGTGCCAGCAGTGAAGGGACAGGGGGTTCACCCCTCCACTTT.

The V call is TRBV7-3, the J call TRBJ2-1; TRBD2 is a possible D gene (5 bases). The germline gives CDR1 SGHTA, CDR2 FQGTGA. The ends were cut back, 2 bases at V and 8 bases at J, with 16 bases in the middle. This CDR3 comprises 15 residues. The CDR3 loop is CASSLQGLLYHEQFF. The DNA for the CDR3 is TGTGCCAGCAGCTTACAAGGACTTTTATATCATGAGCAGTTCTTC. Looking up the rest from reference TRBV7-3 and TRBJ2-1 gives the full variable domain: GAGVSQTPSNKVTEKGKYVELRCDPISGHTALYWYRQSLGQGPEFLIYFQGTGAADDSGLPNDRFFAVRPEGSVSTLKIQRTERGDSAVYLCASSLQGLLYHEQFFGPGTRLTVL.

The CDR3 nucleotides are TGCAGCGCCGGGGGGCCATCTGACAGAGATTACACTGAAGCTTTCTTT. Translated, it gives CSAGGPSDRDYTEAFF. This sequence joins TRBV29-1 and TRBJ1-1, with D possibly being TRBD1 (6 bases). Germline V lookup: CDR1 SQVTM, CDR2 ANQGSEA. Deletions cut 7 bases from V and 3 bases from J, with 24 bases between. The CDR3 sequence is 16 residues long.

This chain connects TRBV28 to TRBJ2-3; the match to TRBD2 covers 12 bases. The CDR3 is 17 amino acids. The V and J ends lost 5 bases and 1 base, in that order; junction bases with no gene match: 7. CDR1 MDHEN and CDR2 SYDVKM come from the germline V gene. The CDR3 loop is CASSQPRLAGGTDTQYF. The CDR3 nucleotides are TGTGCCAGCAGTCAACCACGACTAGCGGGAGGCACAGATACGCAGTATTTT. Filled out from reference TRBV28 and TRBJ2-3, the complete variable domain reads DVKVTQSSRYLVKRTGEKVFLECVQDMDHENMFWYRQDPGLGLRLIYFSYDVKMKEKGDIPEGYSVSREKKERFSLILESASTNQTSMYLCASSQPRLAGGTDTQYFGPGTRLTVL.

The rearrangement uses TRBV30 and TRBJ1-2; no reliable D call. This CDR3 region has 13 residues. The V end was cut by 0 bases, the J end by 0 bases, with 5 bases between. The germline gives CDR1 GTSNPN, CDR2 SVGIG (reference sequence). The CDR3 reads CAWSVRANYGYTF. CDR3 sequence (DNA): TGTGCCTGGAGTGTAAGAGCTAACTATGGCTACACCTTC.

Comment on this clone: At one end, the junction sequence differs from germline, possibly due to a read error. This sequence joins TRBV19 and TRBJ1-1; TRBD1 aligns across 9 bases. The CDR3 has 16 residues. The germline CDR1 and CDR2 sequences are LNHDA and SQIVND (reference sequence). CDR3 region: CASSIGTGSLNTEDFF. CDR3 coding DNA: TGTGCCAGTAGTATCGGGACAGGGAGTTTGAACACTGAAGATTTCTTT.

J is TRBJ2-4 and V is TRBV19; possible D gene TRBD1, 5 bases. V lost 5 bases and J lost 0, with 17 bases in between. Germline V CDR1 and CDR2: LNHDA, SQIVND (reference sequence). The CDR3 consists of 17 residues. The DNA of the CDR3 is TGTGCCAGTAGTCAAATACAGGCTAACTCAGCCAAAAACATTCAGTACTTC. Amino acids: CASSQIQANSAKNIQYF.

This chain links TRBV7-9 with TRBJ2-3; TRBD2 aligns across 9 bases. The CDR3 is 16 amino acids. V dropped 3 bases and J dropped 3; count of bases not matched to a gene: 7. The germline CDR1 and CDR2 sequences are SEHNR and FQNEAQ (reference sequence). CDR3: CASSFTAGGRTDTQYF. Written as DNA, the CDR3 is TGTGCCAGCAGCTTTACGGCGGGGGGGCGTACAGATACGCAGTATTTT.

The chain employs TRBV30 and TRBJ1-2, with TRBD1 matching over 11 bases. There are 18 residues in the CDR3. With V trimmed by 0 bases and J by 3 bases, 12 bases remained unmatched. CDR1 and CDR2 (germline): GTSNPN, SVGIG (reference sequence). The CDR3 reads CAWSVRMDRGQSDYGYTF. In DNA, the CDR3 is TGTGCCTGGAGTGTACGAATGGACAGGGGGCAAAGTGACTATGGCTACACCTTC.

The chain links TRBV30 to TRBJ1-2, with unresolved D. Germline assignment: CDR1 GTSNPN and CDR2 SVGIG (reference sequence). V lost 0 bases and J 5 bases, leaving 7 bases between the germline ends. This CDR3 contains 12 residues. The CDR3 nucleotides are TGTGCCTGGAGTGTCGGAGCGTATGGCTACACCTTC. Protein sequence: CAWSVGAYGYTF.

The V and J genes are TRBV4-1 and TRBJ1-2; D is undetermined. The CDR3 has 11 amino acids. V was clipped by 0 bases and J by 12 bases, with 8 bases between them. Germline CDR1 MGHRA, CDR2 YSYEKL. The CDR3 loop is CASSQDYSHTF. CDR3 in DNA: TGCGCCAGCAGCCAAGATTACTCACACACCTTC.

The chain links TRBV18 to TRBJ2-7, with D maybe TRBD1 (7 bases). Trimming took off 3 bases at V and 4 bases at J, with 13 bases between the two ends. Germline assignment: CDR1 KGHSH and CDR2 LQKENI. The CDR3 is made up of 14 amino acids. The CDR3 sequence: CASSPWRGLYEQYF. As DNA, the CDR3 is TGTGCCAGCTCACCGTGGAGGGGGCTTTACGAGCAGTACTTC.

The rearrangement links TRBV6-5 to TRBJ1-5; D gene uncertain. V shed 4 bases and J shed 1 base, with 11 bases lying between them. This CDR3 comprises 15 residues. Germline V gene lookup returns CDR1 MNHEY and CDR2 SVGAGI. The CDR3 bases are TGTGCCAGCAGTTCATCCGGGGTGAGCAATCAGCCCCAGCATTTT. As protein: CASSSSGVSNQPQHF.

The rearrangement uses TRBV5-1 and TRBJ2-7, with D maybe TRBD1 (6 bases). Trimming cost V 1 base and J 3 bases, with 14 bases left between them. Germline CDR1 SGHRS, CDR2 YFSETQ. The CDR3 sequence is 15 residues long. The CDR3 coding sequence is TGCGCCAGCAGCTTGACTCCGGACAGATACTACGAGCAGTACTTC. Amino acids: CASSLTPDRYYEQYF.

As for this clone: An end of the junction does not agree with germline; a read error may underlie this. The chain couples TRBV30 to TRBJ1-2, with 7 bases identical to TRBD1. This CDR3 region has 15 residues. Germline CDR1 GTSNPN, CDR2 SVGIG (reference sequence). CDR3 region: CAGRESGTVAGGYTF. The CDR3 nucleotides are TGTGCCGGGAGGGAGTCCGGGACAGTCGCTGGTGGCTACACCTTC.

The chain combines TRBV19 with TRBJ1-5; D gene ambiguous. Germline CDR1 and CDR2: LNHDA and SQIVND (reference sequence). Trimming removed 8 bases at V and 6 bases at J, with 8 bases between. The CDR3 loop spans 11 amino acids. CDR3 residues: CASASGQPQHF. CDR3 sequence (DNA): TGTGCCAGTGCCTCCGGTCAGCCCCAGCATTTT.

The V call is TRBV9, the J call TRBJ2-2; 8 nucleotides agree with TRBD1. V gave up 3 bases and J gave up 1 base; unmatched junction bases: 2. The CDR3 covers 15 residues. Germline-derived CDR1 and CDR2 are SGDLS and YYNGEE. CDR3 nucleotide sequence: TGTGCCAGCAGCGACGGGACAGGGAACACCGGGGAGCTGTTTTTT. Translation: CASSDGTGNTGELFF.

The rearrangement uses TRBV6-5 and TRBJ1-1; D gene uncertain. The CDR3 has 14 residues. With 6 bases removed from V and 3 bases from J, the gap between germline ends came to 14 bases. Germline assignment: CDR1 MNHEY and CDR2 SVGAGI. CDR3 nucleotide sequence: TGTGCCAGCAGCCGCACTAGGGCAGACACTGAAGCTTTCTTT. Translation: CASSRTRADTEAFF.

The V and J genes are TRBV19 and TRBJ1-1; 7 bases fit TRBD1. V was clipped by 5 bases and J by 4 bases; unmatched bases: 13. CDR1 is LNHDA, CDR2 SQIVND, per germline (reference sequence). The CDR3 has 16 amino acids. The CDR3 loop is CASSLPGDSLTTEAFF. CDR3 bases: TGTGCCAGTAGTCTCCCCGGGGACAGTTTGACCACTGAAGCTTTCTTT.

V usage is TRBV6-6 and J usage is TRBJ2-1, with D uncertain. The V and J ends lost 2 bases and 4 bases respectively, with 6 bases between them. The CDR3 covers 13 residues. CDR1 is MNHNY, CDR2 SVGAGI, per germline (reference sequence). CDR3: CASSYTNYNEQFF. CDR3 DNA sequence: TGTGCCAGCAGTTACACTAATTACAATGAGCAGTTCTTC.

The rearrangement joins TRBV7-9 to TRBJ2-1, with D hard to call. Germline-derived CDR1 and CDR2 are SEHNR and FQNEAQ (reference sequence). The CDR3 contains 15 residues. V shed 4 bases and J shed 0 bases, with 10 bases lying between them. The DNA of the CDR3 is TGTGCCAGCAGCTCGGTTGTTAGCTCCTACAATGAGCAGTTCTTC. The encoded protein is CASSSVVSSYNEQFF.

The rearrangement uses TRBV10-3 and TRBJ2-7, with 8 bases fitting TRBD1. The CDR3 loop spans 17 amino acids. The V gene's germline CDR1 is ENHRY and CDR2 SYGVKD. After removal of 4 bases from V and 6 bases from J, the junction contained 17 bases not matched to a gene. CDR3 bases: TGTGCCATCAGTGCGCGTGACAGGGGCAATATCGCGGGCGAGCAGTACTTC. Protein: CAISARDRGNIAGEQYF.

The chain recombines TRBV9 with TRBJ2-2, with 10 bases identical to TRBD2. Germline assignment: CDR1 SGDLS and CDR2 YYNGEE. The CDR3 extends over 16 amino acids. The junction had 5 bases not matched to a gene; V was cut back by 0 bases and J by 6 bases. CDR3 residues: CASSVAALAGAGELFF. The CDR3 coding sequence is TGTGCCAGCAGCGTAGCTGCGCTAGCGGGAGCCGGGGAGCTGTTTTTT.

CDR3 in amino acids: CAISDGSEAFF. For the CDR3, the DNA is TGTGCCATCAGTGACGGGTCTGAAGCTTTCTTT. This chain connects TRBV10-3 to TRBJ1-1, with D uncertain. This CDR3 is 11 amino acids long. Germline CDR1 ENHRY, CDR2 SYGVKD. V was cut by 3 bases and J by 6 bases, with 5 bases left in between.

The CDR3: CASSPSGTDLYNEQFF. The CDR3, as DNA: TGTGCCAGCTCACCATCAGGGACAGACCTCTACAATGAGCAGTTCTTC. This rearrangement joins TRBV18 to TRBJ2-1, with TRBD1 matching 7 bases. This CDR3 has 16 residues. V trimming: 2 bases; J trimming: 3 bases; junction bases outside the gene matches: 7. Germline V gene data show CDR1 as KGHSH and CDR2 as LQKENI.